This entry lists 19 T cell receptor beta chains sequenced from one sample in a study of post-analysis software for immune sequencing data. These TCRs are of unknown antigen specificity. Carried by the TCR beta cDNA libraries were unique molecular identifiers. Each CDR3 protein gets one entry after TCRdb re-called the PCR reads with MiXCR. The table has fewer than 850,000 distinct CDR3 sequences, about 27% seen once. General study findings and limits: Patients used a handful of TRBV segments, including TRBV5-6, TRBV5-1 and TRBV20-1, more often than controls.

Sequences were obtained from blood. The receptors were sampled from a girl between 5 and 17 years old with multiple sclerosis.

This sequence joins TRBV3-1 and TRBJ2-3, with 11 bases identical to TRBD2. There are 19 residues in the CDR3. With V trimmed by 1 base and J by 0 bases, 9 bases remained unmatched. CDR1 and CDR2 (germline): LGHDT, YNNKEL (reference sequence). DNA for the CDR3: TGTGCCAGCAGCCAAGGCCCGGGACTAGCGGAGGGGAGCACAGATACGCAGTATTTT. Protein product: CASSQGPGLAEGSTDTQYF.

This clonotype occurred a few times. The V gene is TRBV20-1, the J gene TRBJ2-1; 7 nucleotides line up with TRBD2. This CDR3 contains 13 residues. CDR1 and CDR2 (germline): DFQATT, SNEGSKA (reference sequence). The V and J ends lost 2 bases and 8 bases, in that order; junction bases with no gene match: 6. CDR3 region: CSARWEGHHEQFF. The CDR3 bases are TGCAGTGCTAGATGGGAGGGGCACCATGAGCAGTTCTTC.

This clonotype has just a few counts. This sequence joins TRBV7-2 and TRBJ1-2, with D possibly being TRBD1 (5 bases). Trimming removed 5 bases at V and 7 bases at J, with 14 bases between. CDR1 and CDR2 (germline): SGHTA, FQGNSA. The CDR3 consists of 13 residues. The CDR3 coding sequence is TGTGCCAGCAGCCGTTGGGCCGGGGGTGGCTACACCTTC. Amino acids: CASSRWAGGGYTF.

This clonotype has only a few counts. The chain joins TRBV7-2 to TRBJ2-7; the match to TRBD2 covers 13 bases. The trim removed 10 bases at V and 1 base at J, leaving 16 bases unmatched. Per germline, CDR1 SGHTA and CDR2 FQGNSA. The CDR3 is 18 residues long. This CDR3 reads CATGVGTSGNLTSYEQYF. DNA of the CDR3: TGTGCCACCGGGGTGGGGACTAGCGGGAATTTGACGTCCTACGAGCAGTACTTC.

The J gene is TRBJ2-7, the V gene TRBV5-6, with unresolved D. CDR1 is SGHDT and CDR2 is YYEEEE in the germline V gene. The CDR3 covers 15 residues. V was pared by 3 bases and J by 2 bases, with 15 bases between. As DNA, the CDR3 is TGTGCCAGCAGCTCCCAGGCTGGTGTCGCCTACGAGCAGTACTTC. This codes for CASSSQAGVAYEQYF.

A few counts support this clonotype. The chain is built from TRBV10-3 and TRBJ1-2, with 7 nucleotides matching TRBD1. CDR1 is ENHRY, CDR2 SYGVKD, per germline. Trimming removed 6 bases from V and 2 bases from J; junction bases left unmatched: 12. The CDR3 spans 16 residues. The CDR3 reads CAISPRQGQLNYGYTF. The CDR3 DNA reads TGTGCCATCAGCCCCCGACAGGGCCAACTAAACTATGGCTACACCTTC.

This clonotype occurred a few times. The CDR3 DNA reads TGCAGCATTAGTCTACCCTACGAGCAGTACTTC. Translation gives CSISLPYEQYF. V gene TRBV29-1 combines with J gene TRBJ2-7; D gene ambiguous. V was clipped by 8 bases and J by 2 bases, with 10 bases between them. Germline CDR1 reads SQVTM; CDR2 reads ANQGSEA. The CDR3 consists of 11 residues.

The genes are TRBV12-3 or TRBV12-4 and TRBJ1-1, with D tentatively TRBD1 (5 bases). V was trimmed by 9 bases and J by 4 bases, leaving 12 bases between them. The CDR3 runs to 12 residues. Here the CDR3 DNA reads TGTGCCAGGGTGGGGGATGGCACTGAAGCTTTCTTT. The encoded protein is CARVGDGTEAFF.

This clonotype was found a few times. The J gene is TRBJ1-2, the V gene TRBV27; D gene unclear. The germline V gene encodes CDR1 MNHEY and CDR2 SMNVEV (reference sequence). With 3 bases removed from V and 2 bases from J, the gap between germline ends came to 10 bases. The CDR3 runs to 14 residues. The CDR3: CASSFSAANYGYTF. CDR3 in DNA: TGTGCCAGCAGTTTTTCGGCAGCGAACTATGGCTACACCTTC.

In this sample, this clonotype turned up a few times. The V and J genes are TRBV3-1 and TRBJ2-3; D unclear. This CDR3 has 13 residues. Between the trimmed V and J ends, which lost 4 bases and 4 bases, there was a span of 9 bases. In germline, CDR1 is LGHDT, CDR2 YNNKEL (reference sequence). This chain's CDR3 is CASSPWRADTQYF. The DNA for the CDR3 is TGTGCCAGCAGCCCCTGGAGAGCAGATACGCAGTATTTT.

This chain connects TRBV2 to TRBJ1-2; 7 nucleotides match TRBD1. The CDR3 spans 17 residues. Trimming took 0 bases from V and 4 from J; bases not matched to a gene: 11. Germline-derived CDR1 and CDR2 are SNHLY and FYNNEI. The DNA for the CDR3 is TGTGCCAGCAGTGAAGCCAGACAGGGACTCATATTCTATGGCTACACCTTC. It encodes CASSEARQGLIFYGYTF.

As to this clonotype: This may be a read error: a much more frequent sequence differs by one nucleotide. The rearrangement links TRBV4-1 to TRBJ2-5; 11 bases match TRBD2. Trimming took 1 base from V and 11 from J; bases not matched to a gene: 15. The CDR3 runs to 17 residues. The V gene's germline CDR1 is MGHRA and CDR2 YSYEKL. CDR3 amino acids: CASSQGWASGGSNEQYF. CDR3 nucleotides: TGCGCCAGCAGCCAAGGGTGGGCTAGCGGGGGGTCGAATGAGCAGTACTTC.

This rearrangement joins TRBV20-1 to TRBJ1-5; no clear D gene. There are 14 residues in the CDR3. In germline, CDR1 is DFQATT, CDR2 SNEGSKA (reference sequence). The V end lost 2 bases, the J end lost 3 bases, and 11 bases lay between the germline ends. CDR3 nucleotides: TGCAGTGCTAGATTCTCGCAGGCCAATCAGCCCCAGCATTTT. It encodes CSARFSQANQPQHF.

This clonotype was recorded a few times. The rearrangement joins TRBV2 to TRBJ2-3; D not resolved. This CDR3 has 12 amino acids. V was clipped by 6 bases and J by 2 bases, with 6 bases between them. Germline assignment: CDR1 SNHLY and CDR2 FYNNEI. The CDR3 coding sequence is TGTGCCAGCAGAGGAATCACAGATACGCAGTATTTT. Amino acid sequence: CASRGITDTQYF.

The genes are TRBV7-2 and TRBJ2-4, with D maybe TRBD2 (5 bases). The tail of the sequence fits TRBJ2-7 better, so the J call may be wrong. This CDR3 has 14 amino acids. Germline V gene data show CDR1 as SGHTA and CDR2 as FQGNSA. The CDR3 bases are TGTGCCAGCAGCTTAAGGGCCTGGACTTACGAGCAGTACTTC. The encoded protein is CASSLRAWTYEQYF.

The chain has TRBV12-3 or TRBV12-4 and TRBJ1-5, with 9 nucleotides matching TRBD1. Trimming cost V 6 bases and J 6 bases; bases outside gene matches: 9. The CDR3 has 15 residues. The CDR3 bases are TGTGCCAGCAGCTTTTGGGGACAGGGTAGTCAGCCCCAGCATTTT. This translates into CASSFWGQGSQPQHF.

This clonotype has more than one count but fewer than ten. The chain carries TRBV2 and TRBJ1-6, with D uncertain. CDR3 length equals 11 residues. The V and J ends lost 8 bases and 9 bases respectively, with 8 bases between them. CDR1 SNHLY and CDR2 FYNNEI come from the germline V gene. The CDR3 DNA reads as TGTGCCAGCTCCCGGGGTTCACCCCTCCACTTT. Protein: CASSRGSPLHF.

The chain employs TRBV6-2 or TRBV6-3 and TRBJ1-5; unclear D gene. CDR1 is MNHEY and CDR2 is SVGEGT in the germline V gene. The CDR3 spans 12 residues. The V end was cut by 2 bases, the J end by 9 bases, with 8 bases between. The CDR3 coding sequence is TGTGCCAGCAGTTACACGGGCTGGCCCCAGCATTTT. Its protein product is CASSYTGWPQHF.

The V call is TRBV20-1, the J call TRBJ1-1; 9 bases agree with TRBD1. The CDR3 has 13 amino acids. Germline V CDR1 and CDR2: DFQATT, SNEGSKA (reference sequence). With 3 bases clipped from V and 4 bases from J, the junction kept 3 bases outside the gene matches. Here the CDR3 reads CSASWDRATEAFF. The CDR3 region has the DNA TGCAGTGCTAGTTGGGACAGGGCCACTGAAGCTTTCTTT.